Shown below are 32 T cell receptor beta chains from a single sample sequenced in a study of shared clonotypes between healthy human individuals. Assay used: immunoSEQ multiplex PCR; TCRdb lists only in-frame clones, some missing. The table has about 2.1 million clones, about 94% seen once; the top ten hold under 2%. Naive CD8 cells were CD45RO-negative, positively selected for CCR7, excluding terminally differentiated effector memory CD45RA+ cells. Sequenced: naive CD8+ T cells from PBMCs. The source is a man between 18 and 35 years old in good health. Some clones in this sample may be carry-over from other donors' samples.

The chain links TRBV11-2 to TRBJ1-1, with D unresolved. Looked up from germline, CDR1 is SGHAT and CDR2 is FQNNGV. This CDR3 has 14 amino acids. The germline V and J ends were trimmed by 0 bases and 8 bases, with 13 bases remaining between them. CDR3 bases: TGTGCCAGCAGCTTAGATCCCGACGGCCTGGAAGCTTTCTTT. Amino acids: CASSLDPDGLEAFF.

The CDR3 DNA is TGTGCCAGCAGTATAGGTATTGGCGACCTCGCGAACACCGGGGAGCTGTTTTTT. This gives the protein CASSIGIGDLANTGELFF. This chain joins TRBV27 and TRBJ2-2; the D is unclear. CDR3 size: 18 residues. CDR1 is MNHEY and CDR2 is SMNVEV in the germline V gene (reference sequence). V lost 5 bases, J lost 0 bases, and 19 bases lay in between.

The chain links TRBV4-3 to TRBJ2-5; D might be TRBD2 (5 bases). With the DNA end fitting TRBJ2-7 better, the J assignment may be wrong. The germline CDR1 and CDR2 sequences are LGHNA and YSLEER. The CDR3 runs to 13 residues. The CDR3 loop reads CASSDRGSHEQYF. CDR3 in DNA: TGCGCCAGCAGCGACCGAGGGTCCCACGAGCAGTACTTC.

The V gene is TRBV7-9, the J gene TRBJ2-7; 10 bases match TRBD2. Per the germline V gene, CDR1 is SEHNR and CDR2 is FQNEAQ (reference sequence). The CDR3 is 15 residues long. The V and J ends lost 5 bases and 3 bases, in that order; junction bases with no gene match: 7. The CDR3 nucleotides are TGTGCCAGCAGCACTCTAGCGGGAGCTGGCTACGAGCAGTACTTC. Translated, it gives CASSTLAGAGYEQYF.

The chain uses TRBV5-6 and TRBJ2-2; the match to TRBD1 covers 7 bases. V dropped 8 bases and J dropped 1; count of bases not matched to a gene: 8. Germline lookup yields CDR1 SGHDT and CDR2 YYEEEE. The CDR3 has 15 residues. CDR3 sequence: CASRPGQQNTGELFF. Written as DNA, the CDR3 is TGTGCCAGTAGACCGGGACAGCAGAACACCGGGGAGCTGTTTTTT.

Turning to this clone: Other DNA sequences from this sample encode an identical CDR3 as well. CDR3 sequence reads: CASSMTGMNTEAFF. The CDR3 DNA sequence: TGTGCCAGTAGTATGACAGGGATGAACACTGAAGCTTTCTTT. The chain employs TRBV19 and TRBJ1-1, with 7 bases identical to TRBD1. The CDR3 contains 14 residues. Trimming removed 3 bases from V and 0 bases from J; junction bases left unmatched: 1. CDR1 and CDR2 (germline): LNHDA, SQIVND (reference sequence).

The chain couples TRBV27 to TRBJ1-1, with 12 bases aligning to TRBD1. The CDR3 consists of 17 residues. Per the germline V gene, CDR1 is MNHEY and CDR2 is SMNVEV (reference sequence). Trimming at V came to 6 bases and at J to 2 bases, leaving 10 bases not matched to a gene. As DNA, the CDR3 is TGTGCCAGCAGCTGGGGACAGGGGGCGCAAATCAACACTGAAGCTTTCTTT. Residues: CASSWGQGAQINTEAFF.

Concerning this clone: Germline is not matched at one junction end, which may reflect a read error. V and J are TRBV18 and TRBJ2-1; 10 nucleotides agree with TRBD2. The length of the CDR3 is 15 residues. Germline V CDR1 and CDR2: KGHSH, LQKENI. CDR3 DNA: TGTGCCTGCTCAGGCACCCGACTAGCGGGCAATGAGCAGTTCTTC. Its translation: CACSGTRLAGNEQFF.

The J gene is TRBJ2-3, the V gene TRBV15; possible D gene TRBD1, 6 bases. V lost 2 bases, J lost 3 bases, and 9 bases lay in between. This CDR3 region has 14 residues. Germline V gene lookup returns CDR1 LNHNV and CDR2 YYDKDF (reference sequence). CDR3 sequence: CATSRQGRTDTQYF. The CDR3 nucleotides are TGTGCCACCAGCAGACAGGGGAGAACAGATACGCAGTATTTT. Looking up the rest from reference TRBV15 and TRBJ2-3 gives the full variable domain: DAMVIQNPRYQVTQFGKPVTLSCSQTLNHNVMYWYQQKSSQAPKLLFHYYDKDFNNEADTPDNFQSRRPNTSFCFLDIRSPGLGDTAMYLCATSRQGRTDTQYFGPGTRLTVL.

The CDR3 DNA follows: TGTGCCAGCAGTTCAGCAACTGACAGGGTCAACGGCTACACCTTC. Translated: CASSSATDRVNGYTF. The chain links TRBV27 to TRBJ1-2, with TRBD1 matching over 7 bases. J lost 8 bases, V lost 4 bases, and 13 bases had no gene match. The germline CDR1 and CDR2 sequences are MNHEY and SMNVEV (reference sequence). The CDR3 is 15 amino acids.

The CDR3 loop is CSVEQGGPMYGYTF. CDR3 bases: TGCAGCGTTGAACAGGGAGGTCCAATGTACGGCTACACCTTC. The chain is built from TRBV29-1 and TRBJ1-2; maybe TRBD1 (5 bases). V dropped 2 bases and J dropped 8 bases, with 18 bases sitting between them. The CDR3 extends over 14 amino acids. Germline CDR1 is SQVTM and CDR2 is ANQGSEA.

The rearrangement joins TRBV7-3 to TRBJ1-3; a weak D match, TRBD1 (5 bases). This CDR3 is 16 amino acids long. CDR1 and CDR2 (germline): SGHTA, FQGTGA. Trimming left V 8 bases short and J 3 bases short, with 20 bases between. CDR3 sequence: CASDMNTGGDGNTIYF. The CDR3, as DNA: TGTGCCAGCGACATGAATACAGGAGGGGATGGAAACACCATATATTTT.

J is TRBJ2-5 and V is TRBV19, with D unclear. With 4 bases removed from V and 1 base from J, the gap between germline ends came to 10 bases. Germline lookup yields CDR1 LNHDA and CDR2 SQIVND (reference sequence). The CDR3 loop spans 14 amino acids. CDR3 in amino acids: CASSRQHSQETQYF. CDR3 coding DNA: TGTGCCAGTAGTAGGCAGCACAGCCAAGAGACCCAGTACTTC.

This clone has a handful of counts. Other DNA variants within this sample encode the same CDR3. CDR3 protein: CASSAGTGNTGELFF. CDR3 DNA sequence: TGTGCCAGTAGCGCCGGGACAGGGAACACCGGGGAGCTGTTTTTT. This chain connects TRBV19 to TRBJ2-2, with TRBD1 matching over 8 bases. Germline trimming cut 6 bases from V and 1 base from J; bases unmatched to any gene: 4. CDR3 size: 15 residues. Germline lookup yields CDR1 LNHDA and CDR2 SQIVND (reference sequence).

The chain employs TRBV11-3 and TRBJ2-3, with D unresolved. The germline V and J ends were trimmed by 4 bases and 6 bases, with 11 bases remaining between them. The CDR3 length is 13 residues. Germline V gene lookup returns CDR1 SGHNT and CDR2 YENEEA. CDR3 sequence (DNA): TGTGCCAGCAGCTCGACTCCTCAGGATACGCAGTATTTT. Translation gives CASSSTPQDTQYF.

The chain joins TRBV9 to TRBJ2-2; D ambiguous. The CDR3 covers 14 residues. With 1 base removed from V and 0 bases from J, the gap between germline ends came to 4 bases. Per the germline V gene, CDR1 is SGDLS and CDR2 is YYNGEE. Written as DNA, the CDR3 is TGTGCCAGCAGCGTAACCTCGAACACCGGGGAGCTGTTTTTT. It codes for CASSVTSNTGELFF.

The chain couples TRBV27 to TRBJ1-4; D is unresolved. CDR3 size: 13 residues. Germline lookup yields CDR1 MNHEY and CDR2 SMNVEV (reference sequence). V gave up 3 bases and J gave up 7 bases, with 9 bases separating them. The CDR3 DNA reads TGTGCCAGCAGTTTCGCTCGGCTTGAAAAACTGTTTTTT. Translated: CASSFARLEKLFF.

In its sample, this clone was seen a few times. The chain uses TRBV30 and TRBJ1-1; D ambiguous. Germline V lookup: CDR1 GTSNPN, CDR2 SVGIG (reference sequence). V was shortened by 4 bases and J by 1 base, with 10 bases between the two germline ends. The CDR3 length is 13 residues. Written as DNA, the CDR3 is TGTGCCTGGACGGCCAGGCAGAACACTGAAGCTTTCTTT. Its translation: CAWTARQNTEAFF.

J is TRBJ2-1 and V is TRBV9, with no clear D. The CDR3 is made up of 15 amino acids. Germline CDR1 is SGDLS and CDR2 is YYNGEE. Trimming took off 3 bases at V and 0 bases at J, with 10 bases between the two ends. This CDR3 reads CASSAGLGSYNEQFF. Here the CDR3 DNA reads TGTGCCAGCAGCGCCGGGTTGGGCTCCTACAATGAGCAGTTCTTC.

J is TRBJ2-7 and V is TRBV19, with D perhaps matching TRBD1 or TRBD2 (6 bases each). Trimming took 1 base from V and 6 from J, leaving 10 bases between them. The length of the CDR3 is 13 residues. Per germline, CDR1 LNHDA and CDR2 SQIVND (reference sequence). In DNA form, the CDR3 reads TGTGCCAGTAGTATAGTGGGGGGCCGCGAGCAGTACTTC. Residues: CASSIVGGREQYF.

CDR3 in amino acids: CSVENRGGQETQYF. CDR3 coding DNA: TGCAGCGTTGAAAACAGGGGTGGTCAAGAGACCCAGTACTTC. The V and J genes are TRBV29-1 and TRBJ2-5, with 7 bases aligning to TRBD1. CDR3 length: 14 amino acids. CDR1 and CDR2 from the germline V gene are SQVTM and ANQGSEA. Germline trimming cut 2 bases from V and 2 bases from J; bases unmatched to any gene: 5.

A remark on this clone: Other DNA sequences in this sample translate to the same CDR3. The gene calls are TRBV4-3 and TRBJ2-1; D is perhaps TRBD1 (5 bases). CDR3 length: 14 residues. The ends were cut back, 1 base at V and 4 bases at J, with 8 bases in the middle. CDR1 and CDR2 from the germline V gene are LGHNA and YSLEER. The CDR3 here is CASSQGGRYNEQFF. The CDR3 nucleotides read TGCGCCAGCAGCCAAGGGGGCCGGTACAATGAGCAGTTCTTC.

V usage is TRBV6-4 and J usage is TRBJ2-3; D gene ambiguous. Germline values: CDR1 MRHNA, CDR2 SNTAGT. V dropped 6 bases and J dropped 9 bases, with 10 bases sitting between them. The CDR3 loop spans 11 amino acids. CDR3 DNA sequence: TGTGCCAGCAGACAAGGGTGGACGCAGTATTTT. Translation gives CASRQGWTQYF.

This clone was seen once. The V gene is TRBV7-9, the J gene TRBJ2-7; D perhaps matches TRBD1 (5 bases). The germline V and J ends were trimmed by 1 base and 6 bases, with 10 bases remaining between them. This CDR3 spans 13 amino acids. Germline loops: CDR1 SEHNR, CDR2 FQNEAQ (reference sequence). CDR3 loop: CASSLGGAFEQYF. Written as DNA, the CDR3 is TGTGCCAGCAGCTTAGGGGGCGCTTTCGAGCAGTACTTC.

The chain joins TRBV9 to TRBJ2-7; D is perhaps TRBD2 (6 bases). The CDR3 is 15 amino acids. Germline V gene lookup returns CDR1 SGDLS and CDR2 YYNGEE. V lost 0 bases and J 2 bases, leaving 12 bases between the germline ends. CDR3 loop: CASSVDGSSPYEQYF. Written as DNA, the CDR3 is TGTGCCAGCAGCGTAGACGGGAGTTCACCCTACGAGCAGTACTTC.

The chain couples TRBV9 to TRBJ2-3; D might be TRBD2 (5 bases). The length of the CDR3 is 15 residues. Germline CDR1 SGDLS, CDR2 YYNGEE. V shed 6 bases and J shed 2 bases, with 16 bases lying between them. The CDR3 nucleotides read TGTGCCAGCACCCACCCGGGAACTGACACAGATACGCAGTATTTT. Protein product: CASTHPGTDTDTQYF.

The chain recombines TRBV21-1 with TRBJ1-6. TRBV21-1 corresponds to a pseudogene. The CDR3 has 14 amino acids. The CDR3 sequence: CASSTLKRNSPLHF. CDR3 in DNA: TGTGCCAGCAGCACCCTGAAACGGAATTCACCCCTCCACTTT.

The V and J genes are TRBV11-2 and TRBJ2-1; 8 bases match TRBD2. Per the germline V gene, CDR1 is SGHAT and CDR2 is FQNNGV. Trimming cost V 3 bases and J 0 bases; bases outside gene matches: 4. The CDR3 totals 16 residues. CDR3 in DNA: TGTGCCAGCAGCTTTACTAGCGGACGCTCCTACAATGAGCAGTTCTTC. Its protein product is CASSFTSGRSYNEQFF.

This chain connects TRBV9 to TRBJ2-1; 9 nucleotides align to TRBD2. V lost 2 bases and J lost 2; bases outside the gene matches: 2. Germline assignment: CDR1 SGDLS and CDR2 YYNGEE. The CDR3 contains 15 residues. The CDR3 DNA reads as TGTGCCAGCAGCGTTTCTAGCGGGACCTACAATGAGCAGTTCTTC. Its protein is CASSVSSGTYNEQFF.

The rearrangement uses TRBV4-3 and TRBJ1-5, with D uncertain. Trimming shortened V by 0 bases and J by 6 bases, and 12 bases separated the two germline ends. Germline-derived CDR1 and CDR2 are LGHNA and YSLEER. This CDR3 spans 15 amino acids. The DNA for the CDR3 is TGCGCCAGCAGCCAAGAGAGGGTGACGGGTCAGCCCCAGCATTTT. This translates into CASSQERVTGQPQHF.

The rearrangement joins TRBV14 to TRBJ2-4; 9 bases align to TRBD1. The CDR3 length is 16 residues. J gave up 0 bases and V 1 base, and 1 base lay outside the gene matches. The V gene's germline CDR1 is SGHDN and CDR2 FVKESK. The CDR3 nucleotides are TGTGCCAGCAGCCAAGGGGACAGGGTAGCCAAAAACATTCAGTACTTC. It yields the protein CASSQGDRVAKNIQYF.

Here the CDR3 DNA reads TGTGCCAGCCATGGGAGGGACCTAGCTTGGAATGAGCAGTTCTTC. Its protein is CASHGRDLAWNEQFF. The gene calls are TRBV2 and TRBJ2-1, with 7 bases identical to TRBD2. Germline-derived CDR1 and CDR2 are SNHLY and FYNNEI. J gave up 7 bases and V 8 bases, and 14 bases lay outside the gene matches. The CDR3 has 15 residues.